Sequencing of this T cell receptor (beta chain) was carried out in a study of blood T cell repertoires in COVID-19. The wider study: Donors in the United States, Italy and Spain gave samples during acute or convalescent COVID-19.

Authors' analysis steps: Quantification of nucleated cells was approximated via reference gene primer amplification. The assay was immunoSEQ multiplex PCR, and TCRdb's table has in-frame clones only and misses some. The DNA was the basis for D and trimming; V, J and clone size are from that table. The table has about 240,000 clones, around 87% seen once. Germline-derived CDR1 and CDR2 are SGHAT and FQNNGV. Unmatched junction bases numbered 5, after V lost 1 base and J lost 3 bases. This CDR3 spans 15 amino acids. The sequenced material came from peripheral blood. The TCR sequence derives from a woman aged 70 to 79 with active or convalescent COVID-19. The genes are TRBV11-2 and TRBJ2-5; 7 positions match TRBD1. DNA of the CDR3: TGTGCCAGCAGCTTAGTAGCGACAGGGAAAGAGACCCAGTACTTC. Translation gives CASSLVATGKETQYF.